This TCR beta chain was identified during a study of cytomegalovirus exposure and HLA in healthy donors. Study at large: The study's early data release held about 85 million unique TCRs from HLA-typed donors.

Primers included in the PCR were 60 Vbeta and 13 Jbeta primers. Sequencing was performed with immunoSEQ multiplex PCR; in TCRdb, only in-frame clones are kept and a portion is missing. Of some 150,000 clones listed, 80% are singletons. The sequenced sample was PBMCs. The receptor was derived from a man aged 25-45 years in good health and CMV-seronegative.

The DNA of the CDR3 is TGCGCCAGCAGCTCCCGACCCACACAGGGCTCCTACGAGCAGTACTTC. This sequence encodes CASSSRPTQGSYEQYF. The chain uses TRBV5-1 and TRBJ2-7, with a possible D match to TRBD1 (6 bases). The germline V gene has CDR1 SGHRS and CDR2 YFSETQ. Between the trimmed V and J ends, which lost 3 bases and 0 bases, there was a span of 16 bases. The CDR3 runs 16 residues.